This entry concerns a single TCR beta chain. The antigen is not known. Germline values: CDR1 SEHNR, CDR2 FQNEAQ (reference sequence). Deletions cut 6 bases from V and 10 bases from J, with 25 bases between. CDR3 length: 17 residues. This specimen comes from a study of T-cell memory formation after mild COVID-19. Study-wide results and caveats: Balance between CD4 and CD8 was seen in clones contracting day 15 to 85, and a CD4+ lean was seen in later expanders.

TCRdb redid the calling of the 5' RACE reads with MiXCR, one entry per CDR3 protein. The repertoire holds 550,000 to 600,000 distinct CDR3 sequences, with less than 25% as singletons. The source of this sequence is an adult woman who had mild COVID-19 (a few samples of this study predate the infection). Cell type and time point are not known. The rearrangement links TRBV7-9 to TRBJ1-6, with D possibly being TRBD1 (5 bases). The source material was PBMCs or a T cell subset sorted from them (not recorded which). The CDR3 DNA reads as TGTGCCAGCAGTTACTTAGGGGTGCAGGGCGACGAGTCACCCCTCCACTTT. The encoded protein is CASSYLGVQGDESPLHF.